Sequencing of this TCR beta chain was carried out in a study of blood T cell repertoires in COVID-19. This clone was seen only a few times. CDR3 length: 14 residues. Trimming took 6 bases from V and 0 from J, leaving 9 bases between them. Germline CDR1 reads SGHTA; CDR2 reads FQGNSA. Authors' data handling: Counts of nucleated cells, estimated from reference gene primer amplification, were obtained. Sequencing was performed with immunoSEQ multiplex PCR; in TCRdb, only in-frame clones are kept and a portion is missing. V and J calls and clone size follow that table, whereas D and trimming were derived from the DNA. The sample lists over 100,000 clones; 78% were seen once.

The sequencing input was peripheral blood. This rearrangement joins TRBV7-2 to TRBJ1-5; possibly TRBD1 for D (5 bases). The sequence was collected from a man between 60 and 70 years old with active or convalescent COVID-19. The CDR3: CASSPQGSNQPQHF. Here the CDR3 DNA reads TGTGCCAGCAGTCCTCAGGGTAGCAATCAGCCCCAGCATTTT.